This T cell receptor beta chain appears in the sequencing data of a study of human T cells and chemical hapten exposure. Per germline, CDR1 GTSNPN and CDR2 SVGIG (reference sequence). The germline V and J ends were trimmed by 5 bases and 2 bases, with 13 bases remaining between them. The CDR3 has 14 amino acids. Time point meaning: patch test 1, 2 weeks after DPC sensitization. Treatment specified: therapeutic diphenylcyclopropenone sensitization with weekly scalp DPC. TCRdb re-called the RACE reads through MiXCR, storing one row per CDR3 protein. The sample consists of under 85,000 distinct CDR3 sequences, about a tenth of them appearing once.

The clonotype comes from a woman aged 50 to 60 with alopecia areata. Some clones in this sample may be carry-over from other donors' samples. Sequenced material: whole blood, taken in connection with sensitization to the hapten diphenylcyclopropenone (DPC). V usage is TRBV30 and J usage is TRBJ1-5, with no clear D. CDR3 residues: CAWAPGIGNQPQHF. In nucleotides, the CDR3 is TGTGCCTGGGCCCCCGGGATCGGCAATCAGCCCCAGCATTTT.